These T cell receptor beta chains were read from a single sample in a study of T-cell memory formation after mild COVID-19. Using its own MiXCR run on the 5' RACE reads, TCRdb lists one record per CDR3 protein. The sample contains roughly 280,000 distinct CDR3 sequences, about 16% of which appear only once. Sequencing used PBMCs or a T cell subset sorted from them (not recorded which). Receptors were obtained from a man younger than 35 who had mild COVID-19 (a few samples of this study predate the infection). Cell type and time point are not known. Both conserved end residues are trimmed from each CDR3. Clone size is not always given. Where it is, it says once, few, many or a class for expanded clones.

J,length,size,V,CDR3
TRBJ2-1,14,many,TRBV7-9,ASSRGPQGRRNEQF
TRBJ1-2,11,.,TRBV28,ASSLTNHYGYT
TRBJ2-5,13,.,TRBV7-2,ASSEAGGPWETQY
TRBJ2-7,12,.,TRBV7-3,ASSLTGSDGEQY
TRBJ1-3,11,once,TRBV3-1,ASSQQGSHTIY
TRBJ2-2,14,few,TRBV9,ASSSVGSLNTGELF
TRBJ2-3,14,many,TRBV20-1,SASGLAGGQADTQY
TRBJ1-1,13,few,TRBV5-6,ASRPGQGRNTEAF
TRBJ2-3,12,few,TRBV4-3,ASSQRLTGDTQY
TRBJ2-1,14,.,TRBV6-2/TRBV6-3,ASSSRQGAAFNEQF
TRBJ1-1,11,.,TRBV18,ASSPQTNTEAF
TRBJ1-5,12,.,TRBV12-3/TRBV12-4,ASSRPGGNQPQH
TRBJ2-3,12,many,TRBV5-1,ASSLAAGGDTQY
TRBJ2-3,14,.,TRBV4-1,ASSQETGVSTDTQY
TRBJ1-2,13,.,TRBV9,ASSVSGQGVDGYT
TRBJ1-1,13,few,TRBV11-2,ASSLFGQGTTEAF
TRBJ1-4,13,few,TRBV18,ASSPRTGRNEKLF
TRBJ2-7,13,.,TRBV9,ASSVATGTYYEQY
TRBJ2-3,12,.,TRBV4-2,ASSQSGSTDTQY
TRBJ2-2,16,few,TRBV3-1,ASSQDLPGGPSTGELF
TRBJ2-2,11,few,TRBV2,ASRQESAGELF
TRBJ2-5,11,many,TRBV4-2,ASSQDLHGTQY
TRBJ1-3,14,.,TRBV7-7,ASSFCRDHSGNTIY
TRBJ2-3,15,.,TRBV3-1,ASRPPGTVAGTDTQY